The clone carrying this T cell receptor beta chain occurred many times. Its antigen remains unidentified. The record originates from a study of molecular identifiers for immune sequencing clone quantification. Sequencing libraries of naive CD8 cells derived from roughly 20,000 to 1,000,000 sorted cells with 10%, 30% or 50% RNA. Study-wide points: For effector cells, clones above 20 RNA copies held over 98% of molecules; for naive cells, under 1%.

TCRdb called the PCR reads again in MiXCR, with one record for every CDR3 protein. The sample has approximately 590,000 distinct CDR3 sequences, about 25% seen once; the top ten hold 0.78%. The CDR3 length is 12 residues. Germline assignment: CDR1 MNHEY and CDR2 SVGEGT. Trimming removed 0 bases at V and 6 bases at J, with 3 bases between. This clonotype was obtained from a human donor in good health. Some libraries in this study had Jurkat cell RNA spiked in. The sequencing sample was made of naive CD8+ T cells from blood, with Jurkat cell RNA spiked in. The subset: FACS-sorted CD8+CD4-CCR7+CD45RA+ naive T cells. The V gene is TRBV6-2 or TRBV6-3, the J gene TRBJ1-5; no reliable D call. The CDR3 coding sequence is TGTGCCAGCAGTTACTCACCTCAGCCCCAGCATTTT. This gives the protein CASSYSPQPQHF.